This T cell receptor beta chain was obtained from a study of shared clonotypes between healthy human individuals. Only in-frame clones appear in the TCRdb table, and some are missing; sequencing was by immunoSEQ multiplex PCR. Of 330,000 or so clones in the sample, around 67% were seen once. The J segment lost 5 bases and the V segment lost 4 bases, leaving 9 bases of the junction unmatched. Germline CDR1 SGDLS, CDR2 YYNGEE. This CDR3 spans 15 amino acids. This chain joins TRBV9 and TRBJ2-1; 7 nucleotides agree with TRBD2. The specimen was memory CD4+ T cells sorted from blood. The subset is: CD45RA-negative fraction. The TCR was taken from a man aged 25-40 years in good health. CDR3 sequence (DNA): TGTGCCAGCAGCCCTCACCCGACTAGCCACAATGAGCAGTTCTTC. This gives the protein CASSPHPTSHNEQFF. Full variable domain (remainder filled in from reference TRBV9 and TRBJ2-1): DSGVTQTPKHLITATGQRVTLRCSPRSGDLSVYWYQQSLDQGLQFLIQYYNGEERAKGNILERFSAQQFPDLHSELNLSSLELGDSALYFCASSPHPTSHNEQFFGPGTRLTVL.